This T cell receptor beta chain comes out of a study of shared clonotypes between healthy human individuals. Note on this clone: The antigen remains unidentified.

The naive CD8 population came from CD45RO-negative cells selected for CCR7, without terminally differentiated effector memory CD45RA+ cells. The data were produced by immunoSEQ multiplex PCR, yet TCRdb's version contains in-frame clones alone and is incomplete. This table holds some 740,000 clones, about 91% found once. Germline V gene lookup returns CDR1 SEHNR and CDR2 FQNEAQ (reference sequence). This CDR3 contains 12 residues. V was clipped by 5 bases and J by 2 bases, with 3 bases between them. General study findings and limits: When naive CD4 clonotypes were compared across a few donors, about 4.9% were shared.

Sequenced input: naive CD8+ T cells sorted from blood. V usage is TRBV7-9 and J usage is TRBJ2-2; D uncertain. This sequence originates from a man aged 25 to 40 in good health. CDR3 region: CASSKNTGELFF. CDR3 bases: TGTGCCAGCAGCAAAAACACCGGGGAGCTGTTTTTT.